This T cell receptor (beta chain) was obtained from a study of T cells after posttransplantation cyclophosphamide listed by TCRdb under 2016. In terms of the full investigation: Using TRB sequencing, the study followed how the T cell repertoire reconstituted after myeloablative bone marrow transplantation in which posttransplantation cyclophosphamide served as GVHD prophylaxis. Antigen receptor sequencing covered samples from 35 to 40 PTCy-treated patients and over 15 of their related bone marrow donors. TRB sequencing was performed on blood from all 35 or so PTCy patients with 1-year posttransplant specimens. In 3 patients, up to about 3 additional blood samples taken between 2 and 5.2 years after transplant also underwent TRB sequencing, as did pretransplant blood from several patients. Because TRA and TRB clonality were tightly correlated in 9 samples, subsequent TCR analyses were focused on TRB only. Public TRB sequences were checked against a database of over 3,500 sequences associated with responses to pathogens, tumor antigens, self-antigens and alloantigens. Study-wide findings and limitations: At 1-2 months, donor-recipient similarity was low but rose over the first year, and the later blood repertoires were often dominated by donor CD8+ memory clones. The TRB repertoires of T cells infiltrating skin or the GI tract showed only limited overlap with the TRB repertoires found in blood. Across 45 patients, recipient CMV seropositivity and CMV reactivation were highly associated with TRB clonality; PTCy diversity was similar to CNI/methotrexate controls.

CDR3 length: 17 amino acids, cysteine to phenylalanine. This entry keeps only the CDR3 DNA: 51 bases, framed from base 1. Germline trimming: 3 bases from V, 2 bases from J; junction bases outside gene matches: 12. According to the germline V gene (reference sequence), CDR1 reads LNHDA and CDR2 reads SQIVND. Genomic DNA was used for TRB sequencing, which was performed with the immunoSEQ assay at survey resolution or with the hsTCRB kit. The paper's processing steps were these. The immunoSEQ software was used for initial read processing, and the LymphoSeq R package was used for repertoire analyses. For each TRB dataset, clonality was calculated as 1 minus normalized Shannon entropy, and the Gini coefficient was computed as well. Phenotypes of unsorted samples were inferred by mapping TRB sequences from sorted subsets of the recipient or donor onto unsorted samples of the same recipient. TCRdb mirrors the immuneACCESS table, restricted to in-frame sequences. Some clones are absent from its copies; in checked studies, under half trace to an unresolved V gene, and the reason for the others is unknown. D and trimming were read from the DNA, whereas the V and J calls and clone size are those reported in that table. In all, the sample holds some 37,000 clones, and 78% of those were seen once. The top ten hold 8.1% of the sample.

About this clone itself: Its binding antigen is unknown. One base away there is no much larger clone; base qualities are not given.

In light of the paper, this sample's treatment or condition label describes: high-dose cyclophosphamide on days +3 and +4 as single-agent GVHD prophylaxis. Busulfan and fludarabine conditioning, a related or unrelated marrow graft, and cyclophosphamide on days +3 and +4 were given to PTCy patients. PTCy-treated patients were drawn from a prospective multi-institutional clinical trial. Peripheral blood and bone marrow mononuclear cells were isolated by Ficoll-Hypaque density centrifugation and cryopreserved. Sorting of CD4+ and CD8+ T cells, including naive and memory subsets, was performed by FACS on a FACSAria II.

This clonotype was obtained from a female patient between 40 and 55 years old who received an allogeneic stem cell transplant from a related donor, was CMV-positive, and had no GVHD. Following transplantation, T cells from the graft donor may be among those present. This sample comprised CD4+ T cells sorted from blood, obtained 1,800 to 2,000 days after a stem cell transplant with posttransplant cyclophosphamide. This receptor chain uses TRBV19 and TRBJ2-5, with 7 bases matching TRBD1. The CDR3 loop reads CASSILGSGRGQETQYF. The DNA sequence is TGTGCCAGTAGTATTTTGGGATCTGGCAGGGGGCAAGAGACCCAGTACTTC.